The 21 T cell receptor beta chains reported below all come from one sample, sequenced in a study of CD8+CD57+ T cells in acquired aplastic anemia. Genomic DNA constituted the template upon which TCR beta VDJ and CDR3 profiling was performed. TCRdb passed the reads through MiXCR, listing each CDR3 protein once. In the table there are some 70,000 distinct CDR3 sequences, almost 55% of which are singletons. Sequencing was done on a sample of sorted CD4+, CD8+, or CD8+CD57+ T cells (not recorded which) from PBMCs. The source of these receptors is a human donor in good health, serving as a control.

The CDR3 loop is CSVACGGAPPCSYEQYF. CDR3 DNA: TGCAGCGTTGCATGCGGGGGTGCACCTCCGTGCTCCTACGAGCAGTACTTC. The chain links TRBV29-1 to TRBJ2-7; 7 nucleotides match TRBD2. The CDR3 is made up of 17 amino acids. CDR1 SQVTM and CDR2 ANQGSEA come from the germline V gene. V lost 4 bases to trimming and J lost 0 bases; unmatched junction nucleotides: 15.

In its sample, this clonotype was seen many times. This rearrangement joins TRBV9 to TRBJ2-3; TRBD1 is a possible D gene (6 bases). Germline V gene data show CDR1 as SGDLS and CDR2 as YYNGEE. V was shortened by 0 bases and J by 6 bases, with 14 bases between the two germline ends. This CDR3 is built from 15 residues. CDR3 amino acids: CASSVGGTHQDTQYF. The CDR3 nucleotides read TGTGCCAGCAGCGTAGGTGGGACACATCAGGATACGCAGTATTTT.

The chain is built from TRBV29-1 and TRBJ1-5; D call uncertain. Germline values: CDR1 SQVTM, CDR2 ANQGSEA. V was pared by 8 bases and J by 2 bases, with 13 bases between. The length of the CDR3 is 13 residues. CDR3 in amino acids: CSPQVEGNQPQHF. The CDR3 nucleotides are TGCAGCCCTCAAGTTGAGGGCAATCAGCCCCAGCATTTT.

This clonotype was detected ten times or more. J is TRBJ2-7 and V is TRBV4-1; D possibly corresponds to TRBD2 (5 bases). Trimming stripped 4 bases from V and 1 base from J, with 11 bases between. CDR1 is MGHRA, CDR2 YSYEKL, per germline. The CDR3 has 14 amino acids. The CDR3 spells CASSLARESYEQYF. The CDR3 coding sequence is TGCGCCAGCAGCCTGGCTCGGGAATCCTACGAGCAGTACTTC.

In its sample, this clonotype was seen many times. This chain uses TRBV13 with TRBJ1-6, with TRBD1 as a possible D gene (6 bases). Trimming pared 0 bases from V and 7 bases from J, leaving 19 bases between. The CDR3 is 18 residues long. Germline CDR1 reads PRHDT; CDR2 reads FYEKMQ (reference sequence). CDR3 region: CASSLGPPRDRTNSPLHF. The CDR3 nucleotides are TGTGCCAGCAGCTTAGGCCCCCCGAGAGACAGGACCAATTCACCCCTCCACTTT.

This clonotype appeared many times. This sequence joins TRBV5-6 and TRBJ2-7; D is ambiguous. The CDR3 extends over 15 amino acids. CDR1 is SGHDT, CDR2 YYEEEE, per germline. Trimming took off 0 bases at V and 6 bases at J, with 16 bases between the two ends. The CDR3, as DNA: TGTGCCAGCAGCTTGGGGGTTGGGGTATTAGGCGAGCAGTACTTC. As protein: CASSLGVGVLGEQYF.

The chain carries TRBV7-4 and TRBJ2-7; D is unclear. The CDR3 contains 11 residues. The V end was cut by 10 bases, the J end by 5 bases, with 12 bases between. CDR1 SGHVT and CDR2 SQSDAQ come from the germline V gene. The CDR3 DNA reads TGTGCCATTACGGATAAGGACGAGCAGTACTTC. Its translation: CAITDKDEQYF.

This chain connects TRBV2 to TRBJ1-5; D remains ambiguous. CDR1 is SNHLY and CDR2 is FYNNEI in the germline V gene. With 8 bases removed from V and 0 bases from J, the gap between germline ends came to 11 bases. This CDR3 has 14 amino acids. The CDR3 DNA reads TGTGCCAGCCAGCGGCTTTCTAGCAATCAGCCCCAGCATTTT. The encoded protein is CASQRLSSNQPQHF.

With respect to this clonotype: The junction departs from the called germline gene at one end, perhaps through a read error. This chain joins TRBV24-1 and TRBJ2-5; possibly TRBD2 for D (6 bases). Germline CDR1 is KGHDR and CDR2 is SFDVKD. The CDR3 is 10 amino acids. Here the CDR3 reads CPEGQETQYF. Written as DNA, the CDR3 is TGCCCGGAGGGCCAAGAGACCCAGTACTTC.

The rearrangement links TRBV24-1 to TRBJ1-5; 7 bases map to TRBD1. Germline V lookup: CDR1 KGHDR, CDR2 SFDVKD. This CDR3 is built from 16 residues. The V gene end was trimmed by 3 bases and the J gene end by 1 base; junction bases not matched to a gene: 5. The CDR3 reads CATSDRQGGSNQPQHF. CDR3 nucleotide sequence: TGTGCCACCAGTGATCGACAGGGTGGGAGCAATCAGCCCCAGCATTTT.

This clonotype was found many times. J is TRBJ2-5 and V is TRBV6-5; 11 positions agree with TRBD1. This CDR3 comprises 15 residues. CDR1 MNHEY and CDR2 SVGAGI come from the germline V gene. V shed 0 bases, J shed 5 bases, and the junction held 2 bases outside the gene matches. For the CDR3, the DNA is TGTGCCAGCAGTTACTCCGGGACAGGGGGGGAGACCCAGTACTTC. The encoded protein is CASSYSGTGGETQYF.

This clonotype appeared once. The chain has TRBV4-1 and TRBJ1-6, with a weak D call TRBD1 (6 bases). From germline, CDR1 is MGHRA and CDR2 YSYEKL. V was trimmed by 1 base and J by 4 bases, leaving 11 bases between them. The CDR3 loop spans 16 amino acids. The CDR3 DNA sequence: TGCGCCAGCAGCCAAGGTGGAGGACAGTATAATTCACCCCTCCACTTT. It codes for CASSQGGGQYNSPLHF.

The V call is TRBV19, the J call TRBJ1-1, with a tentative D call TRBD1 (5 bases). CDR3 length: 14 residues. The germline CDR1 and CDR2 sequences are LNHDA and SQIVND (reference sequence). Between the trimmed V and J ends, which lost 10 bases and 9 bases, there was a span of 24 bases. The CDR3 spells CATKPGTEYTQAFF. As DNA, the CDR3 is TGTGCCACCAAACCCGGGACTGAATATACCCAAGCTTTCTTT.

This clonotype was seen many times. The J gene is TRBJ1-1, the V gene TRBV19; D is unresolved. Trimming left V 1 base short and J 4 bases short, with 7 bases between. The germline CDR1 and CDR2 sequences are LNHDA and SQIVND (reference sequence). This CDR3 is built from 13 residues. In DNA form, the CDR3 reads TGTGCCAGTAGTATAGGGGTCCTCACTGAAGCTTTCTTT. Translating gives CASSIGVLTEAFF.

Details on this clonotype: This CDR3 fails to terminate in the conserved phenylalanine or tryptophan, so it likely reflects a read error. The DNA is left out, because the CDR3 cannot be placed on it with certainty; the CDR3 is given as TCRdb lists it. V gene TRBV15 combines with J gene TRBJ2-6; TRBD2 was called by the table and not checked on the DNA. Including both end residues, the CDR3 is 9 amino acids long. Germline V CDR1 and CDR2: LNHNV, YYDKDF (reference sequence). The CDR3 here is CATSSLLAG.

This clonotype turned up a few times. The chain recombines TRBV19 with TRBJ2-7; weak D call: TRBD1 (6 bases). CDR1 and CDR2 from the germline V gene are LNHDA and SQIVND (reference sequence). Deletions cut 3 bases from V and 1 base from J, with 16 bases between. The CDR3 runs to 16 residues. CDR3 nucleotide sequence: TGTGCCAGTAGTATCCTGCAGGGGTTAGGATCCTACGAGCAGTACGTC. It translates to CASSILQGLGSYEQYV.

The CDR3 loop reads CASSSVGTEAFF. Here the CDR3 DNA reads TGTGCCAGCAGCAGCGTAGGCACTGAAGCTTTCTTT. V gene TRBV7-6 combines with J gene TRBJ1-1, with unresolved D. The V gene lost 5 bases and the J gene lost 4 bases, with 8 bases spanning the gap. In germline, CDR1 is SGHVS, CDR2 FNYEAQ. The CDR3 has 12 residues.

This chain uses TRBV19 with TRBJ1-5; 8 bases are shared with TRBD1. This CDR3 has 15 residues. Trimming cost V 3 bases and J 7 bases; bases outside gene matches: 8. The germline CDR1 and CDR2 sequences are LNHDA and SQIVND (reference sequence). CDR3 region: CASSMDREGRQPQHF. In DNA, the CDR3 is TGTGCCAGTAGTATGGACAGGGAGGGCAGGCAGCCCCAGCATTTT.

This chain's CDR3 is CASRLQGRGYTF. CDR3 sequence (DNA): TGTGCCAGCAGGCTACAGGGTCGTGGCTACACCTTC. The J gene is TRBJ1-2, the V gene TRBV12-3 or TRBV12-4; weak D call: TRBD1 (6 bases). CDR3 size: 12 residues. V dropped 6 bases and J dropped 7 bases, with 12 bases sitting between them.

The rearrangement uses TRBV5-6 and TRBJ2-7, with no clear D. The V end was cut by 5 bases, the J end by 4 bases, with 7 bases between. Germline V lookup: CDR1 SGHDT, CDR2 YYEEEE. This CDR3 region has 11 residues. The CDR3 loop is CASSTLYEQYF. CDR3 DNA: TGTGCCAGCAGTACACTATACGAGCAGTACTTC.

This clonotype was counted only a few times. V usage is TRBV2 and J usage is TRBJ2-1; D is uncertain. The CDR3 has 14 amino acids. The germline gives CDR1 SNHLY, CDR2 FYNNEI. The V gene lost 3 bases and the J gene lost 6 bases, with 12 bases spanning the gap. Here the CDR3 reads CASSDDQVVNEQFF. In DNA form, the CDR3 reads TGTGCCAGCAGTGATGATCAGGTGGTCAATGAGCAGTTCTTC.